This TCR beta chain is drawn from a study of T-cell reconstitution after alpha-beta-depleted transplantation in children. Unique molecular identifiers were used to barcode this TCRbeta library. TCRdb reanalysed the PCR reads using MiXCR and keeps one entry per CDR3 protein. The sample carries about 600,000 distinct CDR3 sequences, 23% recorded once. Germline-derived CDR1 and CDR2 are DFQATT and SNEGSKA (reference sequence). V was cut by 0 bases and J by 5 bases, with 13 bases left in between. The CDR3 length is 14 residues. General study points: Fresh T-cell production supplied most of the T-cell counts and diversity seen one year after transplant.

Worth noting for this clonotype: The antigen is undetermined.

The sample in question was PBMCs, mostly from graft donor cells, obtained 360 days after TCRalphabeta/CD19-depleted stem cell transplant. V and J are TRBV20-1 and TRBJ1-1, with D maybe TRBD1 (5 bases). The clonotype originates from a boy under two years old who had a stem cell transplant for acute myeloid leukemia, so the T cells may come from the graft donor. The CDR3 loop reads CSARERGLGTEAFF. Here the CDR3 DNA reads TGCAGTGCTAGAGAAAGGGGCCTCGGGACTGAAGCTTTCTTT.